The entry below describes one T cell receptor beta chain. Its target is not known. This sample was taken from a study of PD-1 blockade in classical Hodgkin lymphoma. This table comes from immunoSEQ multiplex PCR, and its TCRdb copy is limited to in-frame clones, with some not included. The table has about 27,000 clones, around 85% seen once; the top ten hold 2.4%. General study points: TCR diversity at baseline was reported to be reduced in newly diagnosed patients relative to healthy donors.

The time point: cycle 4 day 1 (C4D1), after about 6 weeks of nivolumab. Exposure to brentuximab vedotin varied, and each patient had relapsed following autologous stem cell transplantation. It was by magnetic negative selection that CD4+ T cells were purified from thawed PBMCs. This CDR3 is 13 amino acids long. Germline CDR1 SGHNT, CDR2 YENEEA. The V gene lost 0 bases and the J gene lost 5 bases, with 8 bases spanning the gap. The chain carries TRBV11-3 and TRBJ2-7, with no clear D. The material sequenced was CD4+ T cells from blood, taken before the fourth cycle of nivolumab. The receptor was derived from a human donor with classical Hodgkin lymphoma. CDR3 in DNA: TGTGCCAGCAGCTTAGATCTTGGGGACGAGCAGTACTTC. Protein product: CASSLDLGDEQYF. Together with reference TRBV11-3 and TRBJ2-7, the CDR3 gives the full variable domain: EAGVVQSPRYKIIEKKQPVAFWCNPISGHNTLYWYLQNLGQGPELLIRYENEEAVDDSQLPKDRFSAERLKGVDSTLKIQPAELGDSAVYLCASSLDLGDEQYFGPGTRLTVT.